The 26 T cell receptor beta chains in this list originate from one sample, sequenced in a study of response to subunit inactivated influenza vaccine. TCRdb re-called the RT-PCR reads with MiXCR, one entry per CDR3 protein. This sample carries about 240,000 distinct CDR3 sequences, 12% of them seen once, and the ten largest clones take 7.8%. The sequencing here drew on non-naive T cells sorted from PBMCs, taken roughly 15 days before vaccination. Receptors originate from a man between 45 and 60 years old who received an inactivated influenza vaccine.

This chain connects TRBV5-6 to TRBJ2-5; D gene ambiguous. Germline V gene data show CDR1 as SGHDT and CDR2 as YYEEEE. Trimming left V 2 bases short and J 3 bases short, with 8 bases between. CDR3 length: 13 amino acids. The CDR3 sequence is CASSFRVEETQYF. CDR3 sequence (DNA): TGTGCCAGCAGCTTCCGGGTGGAAGAGACCCAGTACTTC. The entire variable domain, with the rest obtained from reference TRBV5-6 and TRBJ2-5, is as follows: DAGVTQSPTHLIKTRGQQVTLRCSPKSGHDTVSWYQQALGQGPQFIFQYYEEEERQRGNFPDRFSGHQFPNYSSELNVNALLLGDSALYLCASSFRVEETQYFGPGTRLLVL.

This clonotype was detected ten times or more. V is TRBV7-9 and J is TRBJ2-5; 10 nucleotides match TRBD2. V dropped 0 bases and J dropped 4; count of bases not matched to a gene: 5. Germline CDR1 is SEHNR and CDR2 is FQNEAQ (reference sequence). The CDR3 covers 16 residues. CDR3 DNA: TGTGCCAGCAGCTTAGCGCTAGCGGGAGCTTTAGAGACCCAGTACTTC. Protein: CASSLALAGALETQYF. Looking up the rest from reference TRBV7-9 and TRBJ2-5 gives the full variable domain: DTGVSQNPRHKITKRGQNVTFRCDPISEHNRLYWYRQTLGQGPEFLTYFQNEAQLEKSRLLSDRFSAERPKGSFSTLEIQRTEQGDSAMYLCASSLALAGALETQYFGPGTRLLVL.

This clonotype has a handful of counts. This sequence joins TRBV6-2 or TRBV6-3 and TRBJ2-7, with 8 bases fitting TRBD1. V trimming: 5 bases; J trimming: 4 bases; junction bases outside the gene matches: 7. This CDR3 region has 14 residues. The V gene's germline CDR1 is MNHEY and CDR2 SVGEGT. The DNA of the CDR3 is TGTGCCAGCAGTCGCAGGGGGCTTCAATACGAGCAGTACTTC. It encodes CASSRRGLQYEQYF.

This clonotype was counted ten times or more. The rearrangement links TRBV7-7 to TRBJ2-2; the match to TRBD1 covers 8 bases. Trimming cost V 0 bases and J 6 bases; bases outside gene matches: 6. The CDR3 is made up of 16 amino acids. From germline, CDR1 is SSHAT and CDR2 FNYEAQ (reference sequence). The CDR3 reads CASSLASGGAPGELFF. For the CDR3, the DNA is TGTGCCAGCAGCTTAGCGTCAGGGGGCGCCCCCGGGGAGCTGTTTTTT.

A single count supports this clonotype. Here the CDR3 reads CASSFLGSEQYF. CDR3 nucleotides: TGTGCCAGCAGTTTTCTAGGTTCAGAGCAGTACTTC. This chain uses TRBV12-3 or TRBV12-4 with TRBJ2-7; D call uncertain. The CDR3 loop spans 12 amino acids. V lost 3 bases and J lost 7, with 10 bases in between.

This clonotype has at least ten counts. The chain couples TRBV20-1 to TRBJ2-5; 12 nucleotides agree with TRBD2. CDR3 length: 19 residues. Germline trimming cut 0 bases from V and 5 bases from J; bases unmatched to any gene: 16. From germline, CDR1 is DFQATT and CDR2 SNEGSKA (reference sequence). The CDR3: CSARDRRLAGEPKGETQYF. The CDR3 coding sequence is TGCAGTGCTAGAGATCGAAGACTAGCGGGAGAACCAAAGGGGGAGACCCAGTACTTC.

This clonotype was counted only a few times. This chain links TRBV6-1 with TRBJ2-3, with 7 bases aligning to TRBD1. V shed 6 bases, J shed 1 base, and the junction held 13 bases outside the gene matches. The CDR3 spans 17 residues. Germline loops: CDR1 MNHNS, CDR2 SASEGT. The CDR3 region is CASRTETGAWGTDTQYF. DNA of the CDR3: TGTGCCAGCAGAACCGAAACAGGGGCGTGGGGCACAGATACGCAGTATTTT.

This clonotype was detected ten times or more. The CDR3 DNA is TGTGCCAGCAGGGGACAGGCTGTTCCCTACGAGCAGTACTTC. Amino acid sequence: CASRGQAVPYEQYF. The chain couples TRBV6-1 to TRBJ2-7, with 8 bases lining up with TRBD1. Germline V lookup: CDR1 MNHNS, CDR2 SASEGT. V lost 6 bases and J lost 2; bases outside the gene matches: 6. The CDR3 runs to 14 residues.

The chain carries TRBV20-1 and TRBJ2-3, with D perhaps matching TRBD2 (6 bases). The V gene lost 1 base and the J gene lost 0 bases, with 17 bases spanning the gap. CDR1 is DFQATT and CDR2 is SNEGSKA in the germline V gene (reference sequence). This CDR3 has 17 residues. Here the CDR3 DNA reads TGCAGTGCTAGAGGTTCCCGGTCTAGCGCTAGCACAGATACGCAGTATTTT. This encodes CSARGSRSSASTDTQYF.

The chain employs TRBV10-3 and TRBJ2-5; 9 positions match TRBD1. V lost 4 bases, J lost 4 bases, and 1 base stayed unmatched. Germline-derived CDR1 and CDR2 are ENHRY and SYGVKD. This CDR3 has 13 residues. In DNA form, the CDR3 reads TGTGCCATCAGTGGGGACAGGGCAGAGACCCAGTACTTC. It codes for CAISGDRAETQYF.

The table lists this clonotype with many counts. The J gene is TRBJ1-1, the V gene TRBV3-1; maybe TRBD1 (5 bases). The CDR3 is made up of 15 amino acids. Germline V gives CDR1 LGHDT, CDR2 YNNKEL (reference sequence). Trimming took 5 bases from V and 1 from J, leaving 14 bases between them. The CDR3 reads CASSRGLGKNTEAFF. The DNA of the CDR3 is TGTGCCAGCAGCAGGGGTTTGGGGAAGAACACTGAAGCTTTCTTT.

This chain joins TRBV4-2 and TRBJ2-3; 7 bases fit TRBD1. This CDR3 contains 17 residues. Germline CDR1 reads LGHNA; CDR2 reads YNFKEQ. J gave up 6 bases and V 0 bases, and 12 bases lay outside the gene matches. CDR3 amino acids: CASSQDRPDRLRDTQYF. CDR3 DNA: TGTGCCAGCAGCCAAGATCGGCCGGACAGGCTCCGGGATACGCAGTATTTT.

This clonotype was seen ten or more times. V gene TRBV20-1 combines with J gene TRBJ2-1, with 8 nucleotides matching TRBD1. Germline V CDR1 and CDR2: DFQATT, SNEGSKA (reference sequence). This CDR3 spans 15 amino acids. The V segment lost 6 bases and the J segment 1 base; nucleotides outside the gene matches: 8. The CDR3 region is CSAEPRQGSYNEQFF. CDR3 sequence (DNA): TGCAGTGCGGAGCCCCGACAGGGGTCCTACAATGAGCAGTTCTTC.

This chain's CDR3 is CASSLRGGALANEQFF. The CDR3 region has the DNA TGTGCCAGCAGCTTACGCGGGGGGGCTCTGGCCAATGAGCAGTTCTTC. This chain joins TRBV13 and TRBJ2-1; the match to TRBD2 covers 9 bases. The CDR3 has 16 residues. Germline V gene sequence: CDR1 PRHDT, CDR2 FYEKMQ (reference sequence). V trimming: 2 bases; J trimming: 6 bases; junction bases outside the gene matches: 8.

This sequence joins TRBV6-1 and TRBJ2-7, with D possibly being TRBD1 or TRBD2 (5 bases each). The germline V and J ends were trimmed by 7 bases and 3 bases, with 22 bases remaining between them. Germline V gene data show CDR1 as MNHNS and CDR2 as SASEGT. The CDR3 is 16 amino acids. Here the CDR3 DNA reads TGTGCCAGCACCCCGGCCGGGGCAGGGAGTGGCTACGAGCAGTACTTC. Its protein product is CASTPAGAGSGYEQYF.

This clonotype has a count of ten or more. The J gene is TRBJ1-1, the V gene TRBV28; 7 nucleotides line up with TRBD1. The V and J ends lost 4 bases and 1 base, in that order; junction bases with no gene match: 9. Per germline, CDR1 MDHEN and CDR2 SYDVKM. This CDR3 is 16 amino acids long. The CDR3 bases are TGTGCCAGCAGTTGGGAGTCCGGGACAGAGAACACTGAAGCTTTCTTT. As protein: CASSWESGTENTEAFF.

This clonotype was seen ten or more times. This sequence joins TRBV28 and TRBJ1-6, with D perhaps matching TRBD1 (5 bases). V lost 2 bases, J lost 12 bases, and 20 bases lay in between. From germline, CDR1 is MDHEN and CDR2 SYDVKM. This CDR3 has 16 residues. CDR3: CASSLRGFGRAKPLHF. Written as DNA, the CDR3 is TGTGCCAGCAGTTTAAGAGGTTTCGGCAGGGCTAAACCCCTCCACTTT.

This clonotype has more than one count but fewer than ten. This chain uses TRBV27 with TRBJ2-2; tentative D call: TRBD1 (5 bases). Deletions cut 3 bases from V and 1 base from J, with 12 bases between. CDR3 length equals 16 residues. The germline gives CDR1 MNHEY, CDR2 SMNVEV (reference sequence). The CDR3 nucleotides are TGTGCCAGCAGTTTGGGGTTTCAGGGGAACACCGGGGAGCTGTTTTTT. Its protein is CASSLGFQGNTGELFF.

This clonotype has only a few counts. The CDR3 DNA sequence: TGTGCCAGCAGCCACCCCGGGACGTATGGCTACACCTTC. It specifies CASSHPGTYGYTF. This sequence joins TRBV7-9 and TRBJ1-2; tentative D call: TRBD1 (5 bases). The V end was cut by 5 bases, the J end by 5 bases, with 12 bases between. Germline CDR1 and CDR2: SEHNR and FQNEAQ (reference sequence). CDR3 length: 13 residues.

Only a few counts were recorded for this clonotype. The chain has TRBV15 and TRBJ2-5; 12 bases align to TRBD1. Germline V gene lookup returns CDR1 LNHNV and CDR2 YYDKDF (reference sequence). V lost 3 bases, J lost 1 base, and 6 bases stayed unmatched. The CDR3 is made up of 17 amino acids. In nucleotides, the CDR3 is TGTGCCACCAGCAGTCGCGGGACAGGGGGCCTCCAAGAGACCCAGTACTTC. Translated: CATSSRGTGGLQETQYF.

V is TRBV29-1 and J is TRBJ1-1; D gene ambiguous. This CDR3 is built from 13 residues. V lost 6 bases to trimming and J lost 1 base, with 12 bases between them. Per germline, CDR1 SQVTM and CDR2 ANQGSEA. CDR3: CSVMGLGNTEAFF. The CDR3 nucleotides read TGCAGCGTGATGGGGTTGGGGAACACTGAAGCTTTCTTT. Drawing the rest from reference TRBV29-1 and TRBJ1-1, the complete variable domain is SAVISQKPSRDICQRGTSLTIQCQVDSQVTMMFWYRQQPGQSLTLIATANQGSEATYESGFVIDKFPISRPNLTFSTLTVSNMSPEDSSIYLCSVMGLGNTEAFFGQGTRLTVV.

The V and J genes are TRBV20-1 and TRBJ1-4; D may be TRBD1 (6 bases). This CDR3 is 11 amino acids long. V was shortened by 6 bases and J by 11 bases, with 13 bases between the two germline ends. Germline CDR1 DFQATT, CDR2 SNEGSKA (reference sequence). In DNA form, the CDR3 reads TGCAGTGCGAACCCCCAGGGGAAACTGTTTTTT. Amino acid sequence: CSANPQGKLFF.

The rearrangement uses TRBV4-2 and TRBJ2-7; 15 bases match TRBD2. V lost 4 bases, J lost 6 bases, and 7 bases stayed unmatched. Germline V gene data show CDR1 as LGHNA and CDR2 as YNFKEQ. The CDR3 covers 16 residues. CDR3 sequence (DNA): TGTGCCAGCAGCCTAGGACTAGCGGGAGGGATAACCGAGCAGTACTTC. Its protein is CASSLGLAGGITEQYF.

This clonotype was seen many times. J is TRBJ1-1 and V is TRBV12-3 or TRBV12-4; 7 bases align to TRBD1. V trimming: 3 bases; J trimming: 8 bases; junction bases outside the gene matches: 6. The CDR3 runs 13 residues. The DNA for the CDR3 is TGTGCCAGCAGTTTGGGGGGAGGGGGCGAAGCTTTCTTT. It yields the protein CASSLGGGGEAFF.

In this sample, this clonotype turned up a few times. The chain recombines TRBV6-1 with TRBJ2-7, with 8 positions matching TRBD1. This CDR3 has 14 amino acids. The V segment lost 6 bases and the J segment 1 base; nucleotides outside the gene matches: 5. CDR1 is MNHNS and CDR2 is SASEGT in the germline V gene. The CDR3 DNA sequence: TGTGCCAGCAGGGTAAGACAGGGGTCCTACGAGCAGTACTTC. Protein sequence: CASRVRQGSYEQYF.

The CDR3, as DNA: TGCAGTGCTAGACGGGGGGCGGGCACAGATACGCAGTATTTT. It encodes CSARRGAGTDTQYF. The rearrangement joins TRBV20-1 to TRBJ2-3; TRBD2 is a possible D gene (7 bases). From germline, CDR1 is DFQATT and CDR2 SNEGSKA (reference sequence). The CDR3 runs 14 residues. Trimming shortened V by 2 bases and J by 1 base, and 10 bases separated the two germline ends.